This T cell receptor (beta chain) was recorded in a study of T cell repertoires in cytomegalovirus infection. Across the study: Shared public TCR beta signatures pointed to both CMV infection and a matching HLA type.

Of note for this clonotype: Its antigen is not known.

The CDR3 spans 20 residues. Germline V gives CDR1 SGHNT, CDR2 YYREEE (reference sequence). Deletions cut 4 bases from V and 1 base from J, with 27 bases between. From the reads, TCRdb called clonotypes with MiXCR, one entry per CDR3 protein. The sample shows around 740,000 distinct CDR3 sequences, roughly 35% of them seen only once. The study, taken as a whole, reports: Ex vivo, HLA-C-restricted CMV-specific TCR beta clonotypes prevailed over the rest of the response.

Sequences were obtained from PBMCs. The source is a human donor in good health (CMV status not recorded). Some clones in this sample may be carry-over from other donors' samples. V and J are TRBV5-4 and TRBJ2-1, with D possibly matching TRBD1 (8 bases). For the CDR3, the DNA is TGTGCCAGCAGCCAATACAGGGGGTCCATGCGGGAGACGTCCTACAATGAGCAGTTCTTC. As protein: CASSQYRGSMRETSYNEQFF.